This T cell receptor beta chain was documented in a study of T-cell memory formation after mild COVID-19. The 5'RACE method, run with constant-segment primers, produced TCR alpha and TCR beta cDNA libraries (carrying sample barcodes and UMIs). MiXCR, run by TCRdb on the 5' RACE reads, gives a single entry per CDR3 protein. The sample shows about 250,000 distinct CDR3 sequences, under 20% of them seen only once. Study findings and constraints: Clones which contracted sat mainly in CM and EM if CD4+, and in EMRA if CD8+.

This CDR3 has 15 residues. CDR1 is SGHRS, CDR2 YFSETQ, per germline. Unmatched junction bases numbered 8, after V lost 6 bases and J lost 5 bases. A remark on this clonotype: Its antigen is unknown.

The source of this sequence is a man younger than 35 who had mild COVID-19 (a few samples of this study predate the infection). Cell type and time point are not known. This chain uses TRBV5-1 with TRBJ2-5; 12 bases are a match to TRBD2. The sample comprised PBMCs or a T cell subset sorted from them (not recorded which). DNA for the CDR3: TGCGCCAGCATTCCGGGACTAGCGGGCCTGGAGACCCAGTACTTC. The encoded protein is CASIPGLAGLETQYF. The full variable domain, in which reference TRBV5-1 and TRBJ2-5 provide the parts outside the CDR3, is KAGVTQTPRYLIKTRGQQVTLSCSPISGHRSVSWYQQTPGQGLQFLFEYFSETQRNKGNFPGRFSGRQFSNSRSEMNVSTLELGDSALYLCASIPGLAGLETQYFGPGTRLLVL.